What follows are 10 T cell receptor beta chains derived from one specimen sequenced in a study of blood T cell repertoires in COVID-19. TCRdb's copy holds only in-frame clones and misses some; the assay was immunoSEQ multiplex PCR. The repertoire holds roughly 150,000 clones, with approximately 82% as singletons. What was sequenced was peripheral blood. All receptors derive from a woman in her sixties or seventies who had recovered from COVID-19.

This rearrangement joins TRBV19 to TRBJ1-1; no firm D call. CDR3 length: 15 residues. Per the germline V gene, CDR1 is LNHDA and CDR2 is SQIVND (reference sequence). The V gene lost 1 base and the J gene lost 2 bases, with 11 bases spanning the gap. CDR3 sequence reads: CASSIGGQPNTEAFF. As DNA, the CDR3 is TGTGCCAGTAGTATAGGAGGGCAGCCTAACACTGAAGCTTTCTTT. Looking up the rest from reference TRBV19 and TRBJ1-1 gives the full variable domain: DGGITQSPKYLFRKEGQNVTLSCEQNLNHDAMYWYRQDPGQGLRLIYYSQIVNDFQKGDIAEGYSVSREKKESFPLTVTSAQKNPTAFYLCASSIGGQPNTEAFFGQGTRLTVV.

The chain recombines TRBV19 with TRBJ1-2, with D uncertain. This CDR3 has 11 residues. CDR1 is LNHDA, CDR2 SQIVND, per germline (reference sequence). V lost 5 bases and J 5 bases, leaving 6 bases between the germline ends. The CDR3 DNA reads TGTGCCAGTAGTGGAGGGTATGGCTACACCTTC. Encoded protein: CASSGGYGYTF.

This chain uses TRBV5-1 with TRBJ1-4; D remains unclear. Trimming shortened V by 0 bases and J by 6 bases, and 12 bases separated the two germline ends. The CDR3 extends over 15 amino acids. CDR1 SGHRS and CDR2 YFSETQ come from the germline V gene. CDR3 coding DNA: TGCGCCAGCAGCTTGGAAGGCAGGCCATATGAAAAACTGTTTTTT. Encoded protein: CASSLEGRPYEKLFF. Looking up the rest from reference TRBV5-1 and TRBJ1-4 gives the full variable domain: KAGVTQTPRYLIKTRGQQVTLSCSPISGHRSVSWYQQTPGQGLQFLFEYFSETQRNKGNFPGRFSGRQFSNSRSEMNVSTLELGDSALYLCASSLEGRPYEKLFFGSGTQLSVL.

The chain is built from TRBV15 and TRBJ1-1, with a possible D match to TRBD1 (5 bases). The CDR3 spans 16 residues. Germline V gives CDR1 LNHNV, CDR2 YYDKDF (reference sequence). V was shortened by 3 bases and J by 5 bases, with 19 bases between the two germline ends. DNA for the CDR3: TGTGCCACCAGCAGGACTCCGGGGAGGGGCCGAACTGAAGCTTTCTTT. Translated: CATSRTPGRGRTEAFF.

The chain joins TRBV7-3 to TRBJ1-6; 7 bases agree with TRBD1. Trimming removed 0 bases from V and 7 bases from J; junction bases left unmatched: 3. The CDR3 is 15 residues long. Germline values: CDR1 SGHTA, CDR2 FQGTGA. The CDR3: CASSLTTGPNSPLHF. CDR3 nucleotides: TGTGCCAGCAGCTTAACGACAGGGCCCAATTCACCCCTCCACTTT.

The chain uses TRBV4-2 and TRBJ2-5, with a weak D call TRBD1 (6 bases). Germline V gene data show CDR1 as LGHNA and CDR2 as YNFKEQ. CDR3 size: 17 residues. V shed 0 bases and J shed 3 bases, with 17 bases lying between them. The CDR3 spells CASSQEPWGQRKETQYF. CDR3 sequence (DNA): TGTGCCAGCAGCCAAGAGCCCTGGGGGCAAAGGAAAGAGACCCAGTACTTC.

This clone has a count of ten or more. The chain uses TRBV7-2 and TRBJ2-7; weak D call: TRBD1 (7 bases). Trimming shortened V by 8 bases and J by 2 bases, and 13 bases separated the two germline ends. Per germline, CDR1 SGHTA and CDR2 FQGNSA. This CDR3 is built from 13 residues. The CDR3 here is CASGRQGAYEQYF. Here the CDR3 DNA reads TGTGCCAGCGGGAGGCAGGGGGCCTACGAGCAGTACTTC.

The CDR3 protein is CASSLTRGVTGELFF. DNA for the CDR3: TGTGCCAGCAGCTTAACGCGGGGGGTCACCGGGGAGCTGTTTTTT. The V call is TRBV7-3, the J call TRBJ2-2; 8 bases fit TRBD2. Trimming cost V 0 bases and J 4 bases; bases outside gene matches: 1. This CDR3 has 15 amino acids. Germline CDR1 and CDR2: SGHTA and FQGTGA.

The genes are TRBV4-2 and TRBJ2-2; 8 nucleotides match TRBD2. J was trimmed by 0 bases and V by 5 bases; bases with no gene match: 11. The CDR3 spans 18 residues. Germline assignment: CDR1 LGHNA and CDR2 YNFKEQ. The CDR3 coding sequence is TGTGCCAGCAGCGGGGTAGGAGCGGGGGCCGCGAACACCGGGGAGCTGTTTTTT. It codes for CASSGVGAGAANTGELFF.

The V gene is TRBV7-6, the J gene TRBJ1-3; D ambiguous. This CDR3 region has 17 residues. The germline V and J ends were trimmed by 2 bases and 0 bases, with 14 bases remaining between them. Germline CDR1 reads SGHVS; CDR2 reads FNYEAQ. This CDR3 reads CASSLWGGSLSGNTIYF. DNA of the CDR3: TGTGCCAGCAGCTTATGGGGAGGTTCCCTCTCTGGAAACACCATATATTTT.